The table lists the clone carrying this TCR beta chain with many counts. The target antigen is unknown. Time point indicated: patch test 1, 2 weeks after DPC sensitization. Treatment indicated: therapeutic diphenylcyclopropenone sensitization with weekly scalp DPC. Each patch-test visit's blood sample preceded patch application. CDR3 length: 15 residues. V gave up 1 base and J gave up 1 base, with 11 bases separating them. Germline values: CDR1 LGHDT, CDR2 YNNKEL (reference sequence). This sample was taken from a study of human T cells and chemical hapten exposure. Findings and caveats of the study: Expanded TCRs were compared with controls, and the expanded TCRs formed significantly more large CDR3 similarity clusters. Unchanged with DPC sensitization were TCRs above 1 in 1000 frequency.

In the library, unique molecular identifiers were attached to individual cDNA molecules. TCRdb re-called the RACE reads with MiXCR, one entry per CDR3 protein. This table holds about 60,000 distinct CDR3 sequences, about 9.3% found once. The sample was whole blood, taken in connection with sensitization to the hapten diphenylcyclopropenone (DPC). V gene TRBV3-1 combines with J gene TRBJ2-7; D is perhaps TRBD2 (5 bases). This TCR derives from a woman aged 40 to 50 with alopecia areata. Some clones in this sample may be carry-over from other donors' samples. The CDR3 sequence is CASSQAAGKSYEQYF. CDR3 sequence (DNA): TGTGCCAGCAGCCAAGCTGCCGGGAAGTCCTACGAGCAGTACTTC.